This T cell receptor (beta chain) was profiled in a study of control samples from healthy donors and cancer patients (dated by TCRdb to 2018 to 2020). CDR1 SSHAT and CDR2 FNYEAQ were looked up in the germline V gene (reference sequence). Counted from cysteine to phenylalanine, this CDR3 has 15 amino acids. Only the CDR3 portion is preserved as DNA: 45 bases, with reading frame beginning at the first base. Regarding this clone: The target of this receptor is not known. The germline gene is not matched at one end of the junction; a read error may be the cause.

Library generation was performed with the immunoSEQ multiplex PCR assay. TCRdb obtained this table from immuneACCESS and retained in-frame rearrangements with V and J assigned. These tables miss some clones; where compared with another copy, unresolved V genes account for less than half of the shortfall, and the remainder is unexplained. This sample comprises under 200,000 clones, 91% of them detected only once. Of the sample, approximately 1.4% falls within the top ten clones. The V and J genes are TRBV7-7 and TRBJ2-1, and 7 junctional nucleotides match TRBD2. This TCR derives from a young woman in good health. Sequenced material: blood. CDR3 protein: CASSPGGTKFNEQFF. The bases are TGTGCTAGCAGCCCCGGAGGGACTAAATTCAATGAGCAGTTCTTC.